These T cell receptor beta chains were read from a single sample in a study of T cell repertoires in ileal Crohn's disease. Method: immunoSEQ multiplex PCR; TCRdb's copy keeps in-frame clones and lacks some. Among thousands of clones, more than 75% were seen once, and the ten largest hold 10% to 15%. The specimen was ileal tissue. All receptors come from an adult with Crohn's disease. CDR3s leave out the opening cysteine and the closing phenylalanine or tryptophan.

CDR3 length | V gene | CDR3 protein
15 | TRBV6-1 | ASSESLGDRRTDTQY
11 | TRBV28 | ASSLFATWGYT
12 | TRBV5-6 | ASSYWQGRHEQY
14 | TRBV7-8 | ASSPTWTSGGVMQF
10 | TRBV7-9 | ASRDSAYGYT
12 | TRBV5-1 | ASSLAPGSNEQF
12 | TRBV28 | ASTPWGGRSPLH
15 | TRBV4-1 | ASSQEFGLAGYNEQF
13 | TRBV28 | ASSLYPQGPQPQH
10 | TRBV10-1 | ASSQQGNEQY
13 | TRBV18 | ASSPKTGASEEQY
9 | TRBV6-6 | ASSKPGQRM
14 | TRBV18 | ASSRNQGQNNYGYT
14 | TRBV11-2 | ASSSPTGKANYGYT
12 | TRBV5-6 | ATATLSGTDTQY
12 | TRBV5-1 | ASSRMGGDTEAF
12 | TRBV14 | ASSQGGRNTEAF
14 | TRBV7-2 | ASSLASSGGVYEQY
11 | TRBV10-3 | AIGGTGAVEQF
11 | TRBV9 | ASSRGPRDEEF
15 | TRBV4-2 | ASSRPGLTGGAYEQY
11 | TRBV5-1 | ASSPGTDDKAF
11 | TRBV28 | ASSLLQGFGYT